This entry is about one T cell receptor (beta chain). This clonotype was observed a few times. It has no known antigen specificity. No much larger clonotype is one base removed from it; base qualities were not supplied. The sample originates from a study of blood T cells in healthy people across ages (dated by TCRdb to between 2014 and 2016). For the study in its entirety: In model experiments, template switching captured roughly one uniquely barcoded TCR beta cDNA molecule for every two T cells. Using deep sequencing normalized with unique cDNA molecular identifiers, the study measured how TCR beta repertoire diversity changes with age. To avoid experimental bias, donors of different ages were randomly spread across the sequencing lanes. The donors were split into four age groups: young (average about 16 years), middle-aged (about 40), aged (around 67) and long-lived (approximately 80). Using the same blood draw, the study looked at two additional independent replicas of 1 million unique cDNA reads for two donors, one aged 18 to 30 and the other aged 80 or older. Study-wide conclusions, independent of this receptor: Compared with the aged group, the long-lived group had more naive CD4+ T cells, fewer expanded clones and increased TCR diversity, a pattern suggesting age selection. The CMV infection status of donors was not known, potentially confounding age-related changes in expanded clonotypes. Because profiling used bulk unsorted PBMCs, naive and antigen-experienced compartments could not be compared conclusively. There was a strong correlation between observed TCR beta diversity and the percentage of naive T cells measured by flow cytometry. Estimates of total diversity from one million sequenced T cells were regarded as lower bounds and underestimates. Observed TCR beta diversity per million T cells fell roughly linearly with age, and a significant reduction was already apparent by age around 40.

The donors were some 39 Caucasian individuals from Russia, aged 6 to 90 years, who were systemically healthy. Approximately 9.3 milliliters of peripheral blood were drawn from each donor into EDTA-treated Vacutainer tubes. Ficoll-Paque density-gradient centrifugation was used to isolate PBMCs, with at least 7 million obtained per sample. Total RNA was extracted from PBMCs with Trizol reagent, with at least 5.5 micrograms obtained per sample. The percentages of naive CD45RAhigh/CD27high T cells were determined by flow cytometry on a PBMC aliquot from every donor. Preparation of the library involved 5' RACE. TCRdb records Illumina HiSeq 2500 as the sequencer. A second about 7 to 12 cycle PCR used a sample-barcoded 5' primer and a J-beta primer mix. A template-switch 5' adaptor carrying 12 random nucleotides introduced a unique molecular identifier onto each TCR beta cDNA molecule. Each sample yielded at least 2.5 million CDR3-containing paired-end reads. All of the RNA was converted into first-strand cDNA using the Mint cDNA synthesis kit, with a TRBC-specific oligonucleotide serving as the primer. All cDNA was treated with uracil-DNA glycosylase and then went through a first 18-cycle PCR with the universal primers M1SS and BC2_uni_R. Regarding the original processing steps: Normalization of each sample was performed by random selection of 1 million high-quality reads, each carrying a distinct molecular identifier. Instead of being binned into consensus sequences, reads with shared molecular identifiers were discarded. MiTCR, with a Q25 quality threshold and the strictest error-elimination algorithm, was used for CDR3 identification, clonotype clustering and error correction. Lower-bound total TCR beta diversity was estimated with a nonparametric unseen species model using Euler transformation. The public reads were quality trimmed at Q25 with fastp and then assembled into clones with MiXCR by TCRdb, keeping productive beta chains. Here each entry gathers all rows of one CDR3 protein and keeps the most common genes and DNA. The V and J calls, along with clone size, are taken from TCRdb and not from the paper's own processing. The sample data list about a million distinct CDR3 sequences, and roughly 48% of these were observed just once. The ten biggest clones cover roughly an eighth of the sample.

For CDR1 and CDR2, the germline V gene lists SNHLY and FYNNEI. The CDR3 starts with the cysteine, ends with the phenylalanine, and has 13 residues. Only the CDR3 DNA is retained, 39 bases long and in frame from the first base. V loses 1 base of germline sequence and J loses 1 base, and the interval between the two ends is 5 bases. The source is a man younger than 40 in good health. Specimen: blood. The chain uses TRBV2 and TRBJ2-7; there is no confident call for the D gene. The CDR3 protein sequence reads: CASSEVGSYEQYF. The bases are TGTGCCAGCAGTGAAGTGGGGTCCTACGAGCAGTACTTC.